This TCR beta chain derives from a study of blood T cell repertoires in COVID-19. About the research overall: COVID-19 samples from acute and convalescent phases originated in the United States, Italy and Spain. Sources were T cells, B-cell-depleted T cells, or PBMCs; the material itself was cDNA or gDNA.

Trimming took 6 bases from V and 3 from J, leaving 11 bases between them. Germline V gene lookup returns CDR1 MNHEY and CDR2 SVGAGI. The CDR3 spans 13 residues. Source study methods: Nucleated cell counts were estimated from reference gene primer amplification. Produced via immunoSEQ multiplex PCR; TCRdb's table is partial and in-frame only. V, J and clone size derive from that table, while D and trimming were established from the DNA sequence. The sample lists 200,000 to 250,000 clones, approximately 84% seen once, with approximately 2.6% in the top ten. The receptor's source is a man aged 45-65 years who had recovered from COVID-19. Sequencing was done on a sample of peripheral blood. The chain is built from TRBV6-5 and TRBJ1-2; unclear D gene. CDR3 nucleotide sequence: TGTGCCAGCAGAGACTCTCTTTACTATGGCTACACCTTC. It specifies CASRDSLYYGYTF.